What follows are 10 T cell receptor beta chains derived from one specimen sequenced in a study of CD8 T cells in ankylosing spondylitis. The antigens these receptors bind are not known. Findings and limits, study-wide: Seven to nine highly homologous variants made up a TCR beta motif, and this motif appeared characteristic of ankylosing spondylitis blood.

TCRdb passed the 5' RACE reads through MiXCR, listing each CDR3 protein once. The sample records around 770,000 distinct CDR3 sequences, 10% to 15% being singletons. Source material: blood, either unsorted or a sorted T cell fraction (not recorded which). The receptors shown here come from a male donor with ankylosing spondylitis.

The chain has TRBV12-3 or TRBV12-4 and TRBJ2-3, with 7 bases identical to TRBD2. V shed 7 bases and J 2 bases; nucleotides not matched to a gene: 9. This CDR3 has 15 residues. In DNA form, the CDR3 reads TGTGCCAGCACCGACTTGACTAGCTTCACAGATACGCAGTATTTT. Translating gives CASTDLTSFTDTQYF.

This clonotype was picked up many times. This sequence joins TRBV29-1 and TRBJ1-1, with 7 nucleotides matching TRBD1. CDR3 length equals 13 residues. With 7 bases clipped from V and 0 bases from J, the junction kept 5 bases outside the gene matches. From germline, CDR1 is SQVTM and CDR2 ANQGSEA. DNA of the CDR3: TGCAGCGCCCAGGGGGACATGAACACTGAAGCTTTCTTT. Translated: CSAQGDMNTEAFF.

This clonotype was counted many times. This chain joins TRBV12-3 or TRBV12-4 and TRBJ2-5; D gene ambiguous. There are 13 residues in the CDR3. Trimming took off 2 bases at V and 4 bases at J, with 8 bases between the two ends. The CDR3 coding sequence is TGTGCCAGCAGTTTATCAGGTCGAGAGACCCAGTACTTC. Residues: CASSLSGRETQYF.

This rearrangement joins TRBV24-1 to TRBJ2-5, with unresolved D. The CDR3 sequence is 14 residues long. The V and J ends lost 9 bases and 4 bases respectively, with 17 bases between them. Looked up from germline, CDR1 is KGHDR and CDR2 is SFDVKD. The CDR3 DNA reads as TGTGCCACCCAGGATACGCAGGTCGGAGAGACCCAGTACTTC. This translates into CATQDTQVGETQYF.

The table lists this clonotype with a few counts. This sequence joins TRBV20-1 and TRBJ2-3; 9 bases match TRBD2. V lost 2 bases and J lost 3; bases outside the gene matches: 6. The CDR3 contains 15 residues. Germline values: CDR1 DFQATT, CDR2 SNEGSKA (reference sequence). CDR3 sequence reads: CSARRLSGGTDTQYF. For the CDR3, the DNA is TGCAGTGCTAGAAGATTGAGCGGGGGGACAGATACGCAGTATTTT.

The chain recombines TRBV6-1 with TRBJ2-1; 7 bases line up with TRBD2. The CDR3 is made up of 18 amino acids. V was clipped by 6 bases and J by 0 bases; unmatched bases: 14. Germline V gene data show CDR1 as MNHNS and CDR2 as SASEGT. This CDR3 is CASRKGWSSGISYNEQFF. DNA of the CDR3: TGTGCCAGCAGGAAGGGGTGGTCTAGCGGAATCTCCTACAATGAGCAGTTCTTC.

The CDR3 coding sequence is TGTGCCAGCAGTTTAGCACAGTCAAGAAACACCATATATTTT. Amino acids: CASSLAQSRNTIYF. V and J are TRBV12-3 or TRBV12-4 and TRBJ1-3; D gene ambiguous. Trimming removed 0 bases from V and 5 bases from J, with 8 bases in between. The CDR3 runs 14 residues.

The chain employs TRBV28 and TRBJ2-7; possibly TRBD2 for D (5 bases). Trimming stripped 8 bases from V and 4 bases from J, with 18 bases between. Germline V gives CDR1 MDHEN, CDR2 SYDVKM. This CDR3 has 14 residues. CDR3 in DNA: TGTGCCAGCCGGCGGGCCGTTCCGCTTTACGAGCAGTACTTC. Translation gives CASRRAVPLYEQYF.

The V and J genes are TRBV5-6 and TRBJ1-5, with D tentatively TRBD1 (5 bases). The CDR3 length is 15 residues. Per germline, CDR1 SGHDT and CDR2 YYEEEE. V lost 0 bases and J 2 bases, leaving 9 bases between the germline ends. For the CDR3, the DNA is TGTGCCAGCAGCTTGGTTCAGGGAGGCAATCAGCCCCAGCATTTT. Translation gives CASSLVQGGNQPQHF.

This clonotype turned up a few times. The J gene is TRBJ2-1, the V gene TRBV11-2; 8 bases align to TRBD2. CDR1 and CDR2 (germline): SGHAT, FQNNGV. After removal of 2 bases from V and 3 bases from J, the junction contained 6 bases not matched to a gene. This CDR3 contains 16 residues. This CDR3 reads CASSLLTSGLYNEQFF. CDR3 nucleotides: TGTGCCAGCAGCTTATTAACTAGCGGTCTCTACAATGAGCAGTTCTTC.